This T cell receptor (beta chain) comes out of a study of blood T cell repertoires in COVID-19. Across the study: The origin of the acute and convalescent COVID-19 samples was the United States, Italy and Spain. The analysed material was cDNA or gDNA that came from T cells, B-cell-depleted T cells, or PBMCs.

Original processing notes: Reference gene primer amplification gave estimated nucleated cell counts. Produced via immunoSEQ multiplex PCR; TCRdb's table is partial and in-frame only. The D gene and trimming were derived from the DNA, and the V and J assignments and clone size from that table. This repertoire shows 100,000 to 150,000 clones, roughly 83% found once; its top ten account for 5% to 6.5%. Germline CDR1 is KGHSH and CDR2 is LQKENI. The length of the CDR3 is 17 residues. V was trimmed by 3 bases and J by 6 bases, leaving 24 bases between them. The material sequenced was peripheral blood. V is TRBV18 and J is TRBJ2-7; tentative D call: TRBD1 (6 bases). The source of this sequence is a human donor in a cohort sampled during active COVID-19. The CDR3 protein is CASSPRDNSLLASEQYF. The CDR3 coding sequence is TGTGCCAGCTCACCCCGGGACAACTCCCTTCTAGCCTCCGAGCAGTACTTC.